The 32 T cell receptor beta chains in this list originate from one sample, sequenced in a study of T-cell reconstitution after alpha-beta-depleted transplantation in children. Unique molecular identifiers tagged the TCRbeta library. TCRdb used MiXCR to reprocess the PCR reads, holding one entry per CDR3 protein. This sample yields roughly 200,000 distinct CDR3 sequences, of which roughly 15% are seen a single time; less than 15% belongs to the top ten. The sequencing here drew on PBMCs from the stem cell graft donor, taken from the stem cell graft. The receptor source for this set is a human donor who donated a stem cell graft to a child with acute lymphoblastic leukemia.

Points on this clonotype: A much larger clone is a single base away; this may be a read error. The chain has TRBV5-1 and TRBJ2-1; TRBD2 matches 10 bases. CDR3 size: 16 residues. The germline CDR1 and CDR2 sequences are SGHRS and YFSETQ. In DNA form, the CDR3 reads TGCGCCAGCAGCTTGGGAGGGACTAGCGTTGACAATGAGCGGTTCTTC. Protein: CASSLGGTSVDNERFF. Based on the CDR3 plus reference TRBV5-1 and TRBJ2-1, the full variable domain is KAGVTQTPRYLIKTRGQQVTLSCSPISGHRSVSWYQQTPGQGLQFLFEYFSETQRNKGNFPGRFSGRQFSNSRSEMNVSTLELGDSALYLCASSLGGTSVDNERFFGPGTRLTVL.

This clonotype showed up many times. The chain uses TRBV12-3 or TRBV12-4 and TRBJ2-2; D not resolved. CDR3 length: 13 amino acids. Trimming took off 2 bases at V and 3 bases at J, with 4 bases between the two ends. The chain's CDR3 is CASSLLDTGELFF. CDR3 coding DNA: TGTGCCAGCAGTTTATTGGACACCGGGGAGCTGTTTTTT.

This clonotype appeared many times. The V gene is TRBV2, the J gene TRBJ2-7; 7 bases map to TRBD2. This CDR3 is built from 14 residues. The V segment lost 4 bases and the J segment 4 bases; nucleotides outside the gene matches: 7. Germline V gene sequence: CDR1 SNHLY, CDR2 FYNNEI. CDR3 coding DNA: TGTGCCAGCAGTGCTGACGGGAGGCGGTACGAGCAGTACTTC. It is translated as CASSADGRRYEQYF.

The chain links TRBV5-5 to TRBJ1-2; 7 bases align to TRBD1. Germline assignment: CDR1 SGHKS and CDR2 YYEKEE (reference sequence). J was trimmed by 3 bases and V by 5 bases; bases with no gene match: 10. CDR3 size: 15 residues. The CDR3 DNA reads as TGTGCCAGCAGGACACCACGGGACAGTCACTATGGCTACACCTTC. Protein sequence: CASRTPRDSHYGYTF.

At least ten counts were recorded for this clonotype. The V and J genes are TRBV7-8 and TRBJ2-1; D possibly corresponds to TRBD2 (6 bases). The V end was cut by 4 bases, the J end by 4 bases, with 26 bases between. There are 19 residues in the CDR3. Germline V gives CDR1 SGHVS, CDR2 FQNEAQ. Written as DNA, the CDR3 is TGTGCCAGCAGCTCGCTTCTTTTGGAGGGGACGGGGCCGTACAATGAGCAGTTCTTC. Residues: CASSSLLLEGTGPYNEQFF.

This clonotype came up many times. V and J are TRBV27 and TRBJ2-3, with a tentative D call TRBD2 (5 bases). V lost 7 bases, J lost 1 base, and 21 bases lay in between. This CDR3 region has 17 residues. CDR1 is MNHEY and CDR2 is SMNVEV in the germline V gene (reference sequence). The CDR3 spells CASTSHRTPDRTDTQYF. CDR3 DNA sequence: TGTGCCAGCACCTCCCATCGGACTCCCGACCGCACAGATACGCAGTATTTT.

This clonotype was seen repeatedly, ten times or more. V is TRBV5-1 and J is TRBJ1-1; D may be TRBD1 (5 bases). Germline loops: CDR1 SGHRS, CDR2 YFSETQ. Between the trimmed V and J ends, which lost 3 bases and 5 bases, there was a span of 14 bases. The CDR3 is made up of 14 amino acids. The CDR3 DNA reads as TGCGCCAGCAGCTCCGGGACCCTAGGAACTGAAGCTTTCTTT. It encodes CASSSGTLGTEAFF.

The table lists this clonotype with many counts. J is TRBJ2-2 and V is TRBV5-1; D is undetermined. The germline CDR1 and CDR2 sequences are SGHRS and YFSETQ. The CDR3 sequence is 14 residues long. V was clipped by 0 bases and J by 3 bases, with 6 bases between them. The DNA for the CDR3 is TGCGCCAGCAGCTTGGGTGGCGACACCGGGGAGCTGTTTTTT. Its protein product is CASSLGGDTGELFF.

This clonotype was observed at least ten times. The chain employs TRBV5-1 and TRBJ2-1; TRBD2 might be the D (7 bases). This CDR3 has 15 amino acids. Germline V gene data show CDR1 as SGHRS and CDR2 as YFSETQ. Trimming took off 4 bases at V and 3 bases at J, with 14 bases between the two ends. CDR3 nucleotides: TGCGCCAGCAGCCTGGGGGAGGGGGACTACAATGAGCAGTTCTTC. Translated: CASSLGEGDYNEQFF. The full variable domain, with the rest looked up from reference TRBV5-1 and TRBJ2-1, is KAGVTQTPRYLIKTRGQQVTLSCSPISGHRSVSWYQQTPGQGLQFLFEYFSETQRNKGNFPGRFSGRQFSNSRSEMNVSTLELGDSALYLCASSLGEGDYNEQFFGPGTRLTVL.

Comment on this clonotype: A clone one base away is much larger, so this may be a read error. The chain links TRBV20-1 to TRBJ2-7, with D perhaps TRBD1 (5 bases). Germline V lookup: CDR1 DFQATT, CDR2 SNEGSKA (reference sequence). This CDR3 contains 12 residues. In nucleotides, the CDR3 is TGCAGTGCAGGGGTAACGAAATACGACCAGTACTTC. This sequence encodes CSAGVTKYDQYF.

This clonotype occurred many times. V usage is TRBV20-1 and J usage is TRBJ1-6; possibly TRBD1 for D (6 bases). Trimming stripped 1 base from V and 15 bases from J, with 10 bases between. The germline gives CDR1 DFQATT, CDR2 SNEGSKA (reference sequence). The CDR3 is 11 residues long. The CDR3 spells CSARAGGNLHF. CDR3 coding DNA: TGCAGTGCTAGAGCTGGGGGCAACCTCCACTTT.

This clonotype was seen many times. This rearrangement joins TRBV7-9 to TRBJ1-1, with 7 bases lining up with TRBD1. Germline assignment: CDR1 SEHNR and CDR2 FQNEAQ (reference sequence). This CDR3 has 15 amino acids. Trimming removed 5 bases from V and 5 bases from J; junction bases left unmatched: 11. This CDR3 is CASSAKQGRETEAFF. DNA of the CDR3: TGTGCCAGCAGCGCCAAACAGGGGAGAGAGACTGAAGCTTTCTTT. Combining the CDR3 with reference TRBV7-9 and TRBJ1-1 gives the whole variable domain DTGVSQNPRHKITKRGQNVTFRCDPISEHNRLYWYRQTLGQGPEFLTYFQNEAQLEKSRLLSDRFSAERPKGSFSTLEIQRTEQGDSAMYLCASSAKQGRETEAFFGQGTRLTVV.

This clonotype was counted only a few times. The chain is built from TRBV20-1 and TRBJ1-2; 7 bases match TRBD1. The germline CDR1 and CDR2 sequences are DFQATT and SNEGSKA (reference sequence). V shed 3 bases and J 8 bases; nucleotides not matched to a gene: 6. The CDR3 is made up of 12 amino acids. Here the CDR3 DNA reads TGCAGTGCTAGCGGCCAGGGGGGAGGCTACACCTTC. It encodes CSASGQGGGYTF.

In its sample, this clonotype was seen a few times. The chain has TRBV6-2 or TRBV6-3 and TRBJ1-1, with a weak D call TRBD1 (6 bases). Per germline, CDR1 MNHEY and CDR2 SVGEGT. The CDR3 length is 18 residues. Trimming removed 5 bases from V and 0 bases from J, with 22 bases in between. For the CDR3, the DNA is TGTGCCAGCAGTCGACTGTTCCAAACAGGGCCAATGAACACTGAAGCTTTCTTT. This codes for CASSRLFQTGPMNTEAFF.

In this sample, this clonotype turned up many times. The CDR3 is CSASGQGAHEQFF. In DNA, the CDR3 is TGCAGTGCTAGCGGACAGGGGGCCCATGAGCAGTTCTTC. The chain combines TRBV20-1 with TRBJ2-1; TRBD1 matches at 11 bases. V lost 3 bases and J lost 8; bases outside the gene matches: 3. Germline loops: CDR1 DFQATT, CDR2 SNEGSKA (reference sequence). The CDR3 spans 13 residues.

Written as DNA, the CDR3 is TGCAGTGCTAGAAGAGGTGGGGCGGCTCTGAACACTGAAGCTTTCTTT. It translates to CSARRGGAALNTEAFF. V gene TRBV20-1 combines with J gene TRBJ1-1; TRBD1 might be the D (5 bases). Trimming shortened V by 2 bases and J by 0 bases, and 16 bases separated the two germline ends. Germline values: CDR1 DFQATT, CDR2 SNEGSKA (reference sequence). The length of the CDR3 is 16 residues.

Regarding this clonotype: A much more abundant neighbour one base away suggests this may be a read error. V is TRBV12-3 or TRBV12-4 and J is TRBJ1-5; D call uncertain. The V gene lost 10 bases and the J gene lost 7 bases, with 17 bases spanning the gap. The CDR3 loop spans 13 amino acids. The CDR3 region is CATSRTPRQPQHF. The CDR3 DNA follows: TGTGCCACCAGCCGGACCCCGAGGCAGCCCCAGCATTTT.

This clonotype was seen a few times. The V gene is TRBV10-3, the J gene TRBJ2-7; D gene ambiguous. V lost 3 bases and J lost 7, with 7 bases in between. This CDR3 is 11 amino acids long. Germline assignment: CDR1 ENHRY and CDR2 SYGVKD. CDR3 sequence: CAISESKEQYF. The CDR3 bases are TGTGCCATCAGTGAATCCAAGGAGCAGTACTTC.

The sample holds many counts of this clonotype. The chain couples TRBV7-2 to TRBJ2-1, with 9 nucleotides matching TRBD2. Germline-derived CDR1 and CDR2 are SGHTA and FQGNSA. The trim removed 5 bases at V and 1 base at J, leaving 6 bases unmatched. The CDR3 loop spans 16 amino acids. The CDR3 region has the DNA TGTGCCAGCAGCCCGGAGACTAGCGGTTCCTACAATGAGCAGTTCTTC. Translation gives CASSPETSGSYNEQFF.

This clonotype was found a few times. The chain couples TRBV5-1 to TRBJ2-7, with 11 bases identical to TRBD2. Germline assignment: CDR1 SGHRS and CDR2 YFSETQ. The CDR3 totals 15 residues. Trimming cost V 3 bases and J 2 bases; bases outside gene matches: 4. The CDR3 reads CASSSGLAAAYEQYF. CDR3 sequence (DNA): TGCGCCAGCAGCTCGGGACTAGCGGCCGCCTACGAGCAGTACTTC.

At least ten counts were recorded for this clonotype. V and J are TRBV20-1 and TRBJ1-4; 7 bases map to TRBD1. The germline V gene has CDR1 DFQATT and CDR2 SNEGSKA (reference sequence). The CDR3 is made up of 13 amino acids. V lost 6 bases to trimming and J lost 4 bases; unmatched junction nucleotides: 5. CDR3 sequence reads: CSAPGQLNEKLFF. The CDR3 region has the DNA TGCAGTGCCCCGGGACAGCTTAATGAAAAACTGTTTTTT.

The rearrangement joins TRBV12-3 or TRBV12-4 to TRBJ1-2; TRBD1 is a possible D gene (6 bases). V shed 2 bases and J shed 4 bases, with 11 bases lying between them. The CDR3 has 14 residues. The CDR3 loop reads CASSLSGARYGYTF. CDR3 sequence (DNA): TGTGCCAGCAGTTTATCAGGGGCCCGCTATGGCTACACCTTC.

This clonotype was seen many times. The V and J genes are TRBV27 and TRBJ2-2; the match to TRBD1 covers 8 bases. This CDR3 contains 15 residues. The V segment lost 8 bases and the J segment 7 bases; nucleotides outside the gene matches: 12. The V gene's germline CDR1 is MNHEY and CDR2 SMNVEV (reference sequence). As DNA, the CDR3 is TGTGCCAGCTCCACTGGGACAGGAGTCTACGGGGAGCTGTTTTTT. It translates to CASSTGTGVYGELFF.

This clonotype was recorded many times. The chain couples TRBV28 to TRBJ2-7; 9 bases are a match to TRBD1. The CDR3 is 15 amino acids. Germline values: CDR1 MDHEN, CDR2 SYDVKM. Losses at the gene ends were 5 bases for V and 4 bases for J; bases not matched to a gene: 9. The CDR3 reads CASSPRDRALYEQYF. As DNA, the CDR3 is TGTGCCAGCAGTCCGCGGGACAGGGCTTTATACGAGCAGTACTTC.

Many counts were recorded for this clonotype. This chain links TRBV7-8 with TRBJ1-1; D unclear. Between the trimmed V and J ends, which lost 1 base and 6 bases, there was a span of 15 bases. Germline lookup yields CDR1 SGHVS and CDR2 FQNEAQ. This CDR3 spans 15 amino acids. In nucleotides, the CDR3 is TGTGCCAGCAGCTTAGTAGGGCAGGAGCTCCCTGAAGCTTTCTTT. Translating it yields CASSLVGQELPEAFF.

This clonotype has at least ten counts. The J gene is TRBJ2-1, the V gene TRBV20-1, with a weak D call TRBD1 (6 bases). Trimming took off 4 bases at V and 3 bases at J, with 13 bases between the two ends. Germline CDR1 DFQATT, CDR2 SNEGSKA (reference sequence). The CDR3 sequence is 14 residues long. CDR3 amino acids: CSANLQGSYNEQFF. DNA of the CDR3: TGCAGTGCTAATCTCCAGGGGAGCTACAATGAGCAGTTCTTC.

The sample holds many counts of this clonotype. The chain joins TRBV6-6 to TRBJ2-7; 9 bases fit TRBD2. This CDR3 has 13 amino acids. Germline CDR1 reads MNHNY; CDR2 reads SVGAGI (reference sequence). The ends lost 10 bases at V and 6 bases at J; junction bases unmatched: 10. CDR3 amino acids: CATTGTSRVEQYF. The CDR3 bases are TGTGCCACCACCGGGACTAGCCGCGTCGAGCAGTACTTC.

This clonotype was seen a handful of times. The chain combines TRBV2 with TRBJ1-2, with D perhaps TRBD1 (5 bases). CDR1 is SNHLY and CDR2 is FYNNEI in the germline V gene. Trimming removed 7 bases at V and 3 bases at J, with 15 bases between. CDR3 length: 14 residues. CDR3 nucleotide sequence: TGTGCCAGCAATCCCGGAGTGGGGCACTATGGCTACACCTTC. It translates to CASNPGVGHYGYTF. The full variable domain, its missing parts supplied by reference TRBV2 and TRBJ1-2, is EPEVTQTPSHQVTQMGQEVILRCVPISNHLYFYWYRQILGQKVEFLVSFYNNEISEKSEIFDDQFSVERPDGSNFTLKIRSTKLEDSAMYFCASNPGVGHYGYTFGSGTRLTVV.

Many counts were recorded for this clonotype. V is TRBV7-6 and J is TRBJ1-3, with D perhaps matching TRBD1 (5 bases). V lost 2 bases, J lost 3 bases, and 23 bases lay in between. CDR1 and CDR2 (germline): SGHVS, FNYEAQ. CDR3 length equals 19 residues. CDR3 sequence: CASSLLQRAGGGGGNTIYF. In DNA form, the CDR3 reads TGTGCCAGCAGCTTATTACAAAGAGCCGGGGGTGGAGGTGGAAACACCATATATTTT.

The sample holds many counts of this clonotype. This chain uses TRBV7-2 with TRBJ2-7; possibly TRBD1 or TRBD2 for D (7 bases each). V was pared by 7 bases and J by 1 base, with 20 bases between. Germline V CDR1 and CDR2: SGHTA, FQGNSA. The CDR3 length is 16 residues. The CDR3 reads CASTQGGPSRSYEQYF. The CDR3 nucleotides are TGTGCCAGCACCCAGGGGGGGCCTAGCCGATCCTACGAGCAGTACTTC.

This clonotype came up many times. The chain carries TRBV28 and TRBJ1-5; 7 bases agree with TRBD1. The CDR3 length is 15 residues. J was trimmed by 1 base and V by 5 bases; bases with no gene match: 5. Germline assignment: CDR1 MDHEN and CDR2 SYDVKM. The CDR3 nucleotides are TGTGCCAGCAGTGTGACAGGGTTAAGCAATCAGCCCCAGCATTTT. Translation: CASSVTGLSNQPQHF.

A few counts support this clonotype. The V and J genes are TRBV11-2 and TRBJ2-7; D may be TRBD2 (6 bases). The CDR3 runs 15 residues. The V end lost 5 bases, the J end lost 2 bases, and 16 bases lay between the germline ends. Germline values: CDR1 SGHAT, CDR2 FQNNGV. This CDR3 is CASSRAVSGTYEQYF. DNA for the CDR3: TGTGCCAGCAGCCGGGCGGTTAGCGGAACCTACGAGCAGTACTTC. Complete variable domain (other parts from reference TRBV11-2 and TRBJ2-7): EAGVAQSPRYKIIEKRQSVAFWCNPISGHATLYWYQQILGQGPKLLIQFQNNGVVDDSQLPKDRFSAERLKGVDSTLKIQPAKLEDSAVYLCASSRAVSGTYEQYFGPGTRLTVT.